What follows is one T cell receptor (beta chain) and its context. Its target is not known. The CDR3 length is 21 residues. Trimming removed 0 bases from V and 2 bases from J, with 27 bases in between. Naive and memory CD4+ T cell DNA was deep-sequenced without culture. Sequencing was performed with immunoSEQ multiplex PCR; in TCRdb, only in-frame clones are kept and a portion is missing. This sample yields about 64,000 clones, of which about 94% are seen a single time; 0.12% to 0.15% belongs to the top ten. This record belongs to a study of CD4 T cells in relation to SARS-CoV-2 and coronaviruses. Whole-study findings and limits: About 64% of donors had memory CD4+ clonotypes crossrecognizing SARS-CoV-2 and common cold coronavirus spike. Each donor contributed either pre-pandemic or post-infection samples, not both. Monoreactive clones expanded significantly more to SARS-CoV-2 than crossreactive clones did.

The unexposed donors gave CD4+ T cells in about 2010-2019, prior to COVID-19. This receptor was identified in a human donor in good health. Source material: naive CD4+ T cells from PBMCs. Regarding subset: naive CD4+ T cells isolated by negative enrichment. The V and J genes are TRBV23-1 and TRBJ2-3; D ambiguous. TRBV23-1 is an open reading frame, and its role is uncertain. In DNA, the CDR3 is TGCGCCAGCAGTCAATCGGGTCAGTGTCAATACCACCCCGCCTCCACAGATACGCAGTATTTT. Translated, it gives CASSQSGQCQYHPASTDTQYF.